This entry lists 19 T cell receptor beta chains sequenced from one sample in a study of vaccination and CD4 T cells after COVID-19. No antigen has been identified for these receptors. Stated treatment: roughly 10-day PBMC culture with coronavirus spike peptide pools or control peptides (ViraFEST assay). An Oncomine TCR Beta short-read assay was used to sequence the DNA from cultured CD4+ T cells. TCRdb recomputed calls from the PCR reads with MiXCR, one row per CDR3 protein. The sample holds around 20,000 distinct CDR3 sequences; approximately 40% are singletons and the top ten take approximately 17%. The specimen comprised CD4+ T cells from blood, cultured in vitro, sampled before SARS-CoV-2 vaccination. All receptors come from a human donor who received a COVID-19 vaccine.

A note on this clonotype: The junction shows a germline mismatch at one end, possibly a read error. The rearrangement links TRBV7-3 to TRBJ2-3, with 12 bases matching TRBD2. The CDR3 has 16 amino acids. Germline V gives CDR1 SGHTA, CDR2 FQGTGA. Written as DNA, the CDR3 is TGTGCCAGCAGCGTAACTAGCGGGGGGCCGGTGGATACGCAGTATTTT. This codes for CASSVTSGGPVDTQYF. The full variable domain, rest sourced from reference TRBV7-3 and TRBJ2-3, is GAGVSQTPSNKVTEKGKYVELRCDPISGHTALYWYRQSLGQGPEFLIYFQGTGAADDSGLPNDRFFAVRPEGSVSTLKIQRTERGDSAVYLCASSVTSGGPVDTQYFGPGTRLTVL.

The chain couples TRBV30 to TRBJ1-5; TRBD1 matches at 11 bases. This CDR3 is 17 amino acids long. V trimming: 2 bases; J trimming: 4 bases; junction bases outside the gene matches: 10. Germline V lookup: CDR1 GTSNPN, CDR2 SVGIG (reference sequence). In nucleotides, the CDR3 is TGTGCCTGGAGTCGGTTGGACAGGGGGCTTCTAAATCAGCCCCAGCATTTT. Protein sequence: CAWSRLDRGLLNQPQHF.

The chain has TRBV2 and TRBJ2-7, with 10 bases identical to TRBD1. This CDR3 contains 14 residues. V shed 8 bases, J shed 4 bases, and the junction held 8 bases outside the gene matches. Germline CDR1 and CDR2: SNHLY and FYNNEI. DNA for the CDR3: TGTGCCAGCGGCAAGGGACAGGGGCTATACGAGCAGTACTTC. This encodes CASGKGQGLYEQYF.

This clonotype has just a few counts. The chain employs TRBV19 and TRBJ1-5; 8 nucleotides line up with TRBD1. The CDR3 is 15 amino acids. Germline V lookup: CDR1 LNHDA, CDR2 SQIVND (reference sequence). Unmatched junction bases numbered 6, after V lost 2 bases and J lost 6 bases. CDR3 loop: CASSISQGAGQPQHF. Here the CDR3 DNA reads TGTGCCAGTAGTATAAGCCAGGGGGCCGGTCAGCCCCAGCATTTT.

This chain connects TRBV6-1 to TRBJ1-1, with 8 positions matching TRBD1. The trim removed 6 bases at V and 3 bases at J, leaving 9 bases unmatched. Germline CDR1 is MNHNS and CDR2 is SASEGT. CDR3 length: 15 amino acids. This chain's CDR3 is CASSATQGGDTEAFF. In DNA, the CDR3 is TGTGCCAGCAGCGCAACACAGGGGGGGGACACTGAAGCTTTCTTT.

The rearrangement joins TRBV20-1 to TRBJ2-5; TRBD1 is a possible D gene (5 bases). With 3 bases removed from V and 2 bases from J, the gap between germline ends came to 16 bases. Germline-derived CDR1 and CDR2 are DFQATT and SNEGSKA (reference sequence). The CDR3 is 15 amino acids. The CDR3 DNA follows: TGCAGTGCTAGGCAGTCAGGGTTCGTACAAGAGACCCAGTACTTC. Its protein product is CSARQSGFVQETQYF.

V gene TRBV20-1 combines with J gene TRBJ2-5, with TRBD2 matching over 10 bases. Germline values: CDR1 DFQATT, CDR2 SNEGSKA (reference sequence). The V segment lost 3 bases and the J segment 0 bases; nucleotides outside the gene matches: 7. The CDR3 totals 16 residues. The CDR3 region has the DNA TGCAGTGCTAGGGCTAGCGGGGGCAAGTACCAAGAGACCCAGTACTTC. Protein: CSARASGGKYQETQYF.

The CDR3 DNA follows: TGTGCTAGTGCCCCGGAGCAGCATGATGGCTACACCTTC. The encoded protein is CASAPEQHDGYTF. This chain uses TRBV12-5 with TRBJ1-2; D is unresolved. The length of the CDR3 is 13 residues. CDR1 is LGHNT and CDR2 is FRNRAP in the germline V gene. Trimming stripped 7 bases from V and 6 bases from J, with 15 bases between.

The chain uses TRBV7-3 and TRBJ1-1; D possibly corresponds to TRBD1 (6 bases). The CDR3 length is 13 residues. V gave up 2 bases and J gave up 4 bases, with 8 bases separating them. CDR1 is SGHTA, CDR2 FQGTGA, per germline. The chain's CDR3 is CASSLGGGTEAFF. DNA of the CDR3: TGTGCCAGCAGCTTAGGGGGCGGCACTGAAGCTTTCTTT.

CDR3 sequence reads: CASSLILEEETQYF. CDR3 nucleotides: TGCGCCAGCAGCTTGATCTTAGAGGAAGAGACCCAGTACTTC. The chain recombines TRBV5-1 with TRBJ2-5, with D hard to call. V lost 1 base to trimming and J lost 3 bases, with 10 bases between them. Germline CDR1 and CDR2: SGHRS and YFSETQ. The CDR3 is made up of 14 amino acids. Full variable domain (outside the CDR3, taken from reference TRBV5-1 and TRBJ2-5): KAGVTQTPRYLIKTRGQQVTLSCSPISGHRSVSWYQQTPGQGLQFLFEYFSETQRNKGNFPGRFSGRQFSNSRSEMNVSTLELGDSALYLCASSLILEEETQYFGPGTRLLVL.

The sample holds a few counts of this clonotype. The CDR3 loop reads CASSYKDSKGYTF. CDR3 in DNA: TGTGCCAGCAGTTACAAGGACAGTAAAGGCTACACCTTC. The V call is TRBV6-2 or TRBV6-3, the J call TRBJ1-2, with D perhaps matching TRBD1 (6 bases). CDR1 is MNHEY and CDR2 is SVGEGT in the germline V gene. With 2 bases removed from V and 8 bases from J, the gap between germline ends came to 12 bases. The CDR3 contains 13 residues.

This chain joins TRBV19 and TRBJ2-3; D ambiguous. Trimming removed 8 bases at V and 7 bases at J, with 10 bases between. The germline CDR1 and CDR2 sequences are LNHDA and SQIVND (reference sequence). This CDR3 has 11 residues. CDR3 residues: CASVAGNTQYF. In nucleotides, the CDR3 is TGTGCCAGTGTGGCTGGGAATACGCAGTATTTT.

This clonotype has just a few counts. DNA of the CDR3: TGTGCCAGCCATAGACAGATCAATCAGCCCCAGCATTTT. Its protein is CASHRQINQPQHF. The chain employs TRBV18 and TRBJ1-5; D is perhaps TRBD1 (5 bases). V was pared by 8 bases and J by 3 bases, with 11 bases between. This CDR3 spans 13 amino acids. Per the germline V gene, CDR1 is KGHSH and CDR2 is LQKENI.

This chain links TRBV4-1 with TRBJ2-5, with 12 bases lining up with TRBD1. Germline lookup yields CDR1 MGHRA and CDR2 YSYEKL. The V and J ends lost 6 bases and 5 bases, in that order; junction bases with no gene match: 10. The CDR3 sequence is 16 residues long. DNA for the CDR3: TGCGCCAGCAGGTCCCCGGGACAGGGGGCACGGGAGACCCAGTACTTC. It translates to CASRSPGQGARETQYF.

This clonotype turned up a few times. The gene calls are TRBV2 and TRBJ1-6, with unresolved D. This CDR3 is 16 amino acids long. The ends were cut back, 11 bases at V and 5 bases at J, with 22 bases in the middle. Germline V gene data show CDR1 as SNHLY and CDR2 as FYNNEI. The CDR3 region has the DNA TGTGCCTCAGCAACGAATGGAGGTTTCGATAATTCACCCCTCCACTTT. Residues: CASATNGGFDNSPLHF.

In its sample, this clonotype was seen once. This rearrangement joins TRBV10-3 to TRBJ2-7, with 7 bases lining up with TRBD1. Germline V CDR1 and CDR2: ENHRY, SYGVKD. The CDR3 has 14 residues. V gave up 6 bases and J gave up 2 bases; unmatched junction bases: 7. The CDR3 region is CAIRGAGGAYEQYF. CDR3 DNA sequence: TGTGCCATCAGGGGGGCAGGGGGTGCCTACGAGCAGTACTTC.

This rearrangement joins TRBV10-3 to TRBJ2-7; D perhaps matches TRBD1 (5 bases). Trimming pared 2 bases from V and 9 bases from J, leaving 11 bases between. CDR1 ENHRY and CDR2 SYGVKD come from the germline V gene. The CDR3 has 12 amino acids. CDR3 sequence: CAISEAGKGQYF. The DNA of the CDR3 is TGTGCCATCAGTGAGGCAGGGAAAGGGCAGTACTTC.

The DNA of the CDR3 is TGTGCCAGCAGTGACAGGGGGCGGTTTGAGCCCCAGCATTTT. It codes for CASSDRGRFEPQHF. This rearrangement joins TRBV6-1 to TRBJ1-5; 8 bases align to TRBD1. The CDR3 sequence is 14 residues long. V dropped 3 bases and J dropped 8; count of bases not matched to a gene: 6. Germline CDR1 is MNHNS and CDR2 is SASEGT.

V is TRBV28 and J is TRBJ1-5, with 11 bases matching TRBD1. CDR1 MDHEN and CDR2 SYDVKM come from the germline V gene. J gave up 0 bases and V 6 bases, and 7 bases lay outside the gene matches. The CDR3 consists of 17 residues. The CDR3 loop reads CASRVGQGAYSNQPQHF. The DNA of the CDR3 is TGTGCCAGCAGAGTAGGACAGGGGGCCTATAGCAATCAGCCCCAGCATTTT.